This T cell receptor beta chain was sequenced during a study of early T cells in non-severe SARS-CoV-2 infection. Attached unique molecular identifiers marked individual cDNA molecules. TCRdb re-called the 5' RACE reads with MiXCR, one entry per CDR3 protein. Here the sample spans 65,000 to 85,000 distinct CDR3 sequences, roughly 13% being singletons. V gave up 1 base and J gave up 0 bases, with 10 bases separating them. This CDR3 contains 15 residues. Per germline, CDR1 SGHRS and CDR2 YFSETQ. Sequenced input: whole blood. This chain uses TRBV5-1 with TRBJ1-2; no clear D. The receptor's source is an adult who was a healthcare worker with PCR-confirmed SARS-CoV-2 infection or an uninfected control (not recorded which). The CDR3: CASSLSADPNYGYTF. DNA for the CDR3: TGCGCCAGCAGCTTGTCGGCAGACCCTAACTATGGCTACACCTTC.